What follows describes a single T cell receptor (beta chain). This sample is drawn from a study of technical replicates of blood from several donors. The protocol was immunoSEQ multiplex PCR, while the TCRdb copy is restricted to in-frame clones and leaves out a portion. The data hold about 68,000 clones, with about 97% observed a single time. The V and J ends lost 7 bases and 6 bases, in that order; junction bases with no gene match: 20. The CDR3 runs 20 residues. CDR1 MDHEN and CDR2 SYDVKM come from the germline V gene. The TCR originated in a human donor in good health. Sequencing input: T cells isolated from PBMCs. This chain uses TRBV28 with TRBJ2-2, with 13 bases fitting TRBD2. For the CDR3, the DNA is TGTGCCAGCACCACCCGAGGGACTAGCGGGACTTATATTGGGGCCGGGGAGCTGTTTTTT. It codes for CASTTRGTSGTYIGAGELFF.